This entry features one T cell receptor beta chain sequence. Its antigen remains unidentified. This sample was included in a study of lymphopenia after photon versus proton radiotherapy. Study-wide points: Post-nadir TCR diversity decline inversely tracked overall survival among those who died. Survival link was tested only in deceased patients; proton benefit remains a possibility.

Data came from immunoSEQ multiplex PCR; TCRdb stores just in-frame clones and leaves some out. The sample records more than 11,000 clones, 82% being singletons. The TCR originated in a man between 50 and 59 years old with gastric cancer. Sample: peripheral blood, taken from a patient treated with photon-based radiotherapy.

The CDR3 is CASTSVGGSPNYGYTF. The CDR3 DNA reads as TGTGCCAGCACCTCCGTGGGGGGGAGTCCTAACTATGGCTACACCTTC. The genes are TRBV5-4 and TRBJ1-2; possibly TRBD1 for D (5 bases). Germline V gives CDR1 SGHNT, CDR2 YYREEE (reference sequence). V gave up 6 bases and J gave up 0 bases, with 18 bases separating them. CDR3 length: 16 residues.